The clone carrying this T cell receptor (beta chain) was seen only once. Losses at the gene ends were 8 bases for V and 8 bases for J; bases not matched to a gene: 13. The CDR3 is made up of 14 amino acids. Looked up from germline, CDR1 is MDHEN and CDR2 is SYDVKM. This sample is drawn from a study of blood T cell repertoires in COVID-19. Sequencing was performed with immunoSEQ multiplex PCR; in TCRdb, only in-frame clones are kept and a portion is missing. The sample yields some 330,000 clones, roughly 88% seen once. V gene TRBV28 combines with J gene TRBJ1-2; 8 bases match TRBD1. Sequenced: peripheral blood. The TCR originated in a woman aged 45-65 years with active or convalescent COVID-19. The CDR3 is CASLYLTGGLGYTF. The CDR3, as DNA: TGTGCCAGCTTGTACTTAACAGGGGGGCTAGGCTACACCTTC.